This T cell receptor (beta chain) comes out of a study of CD8+ T cells in alopecia areata. The overall study: Spontaneous alopecia affected the 6-12-month-old C3H/HeJ graft donors, whose skin was transplanted to approximately 7-10-week-old female C3H/HeJ mice. Points from the study as a whole: Sequenced scalp T cells also include alphabeta T cells resident in normal skin. Alopecia totalis/universalis scalp especially showed more expanded CD8+ clones than normal scalp.

Investigators isolated RNA and reverse transcribed it into cDNA to act as the sequencing template. Sequencing was performed with immunoSEQ multiplex PCR; in TCRdb, only in-frame clones are kept and a portion is missing. The data list over 100,000 clones, none observed once; 15% to 20% falls to the top ten. Remarks on this clone: Its antigen is undetermined. Gene names are mouse gene names. The read stops 4 residues short of the end of the CDR3; the missing end is completed from the germline J gene.

Trimming pared 0 bases from V and 1 base from J, leaving 10 bases between. The CDR3 runs 16 residues. CDR1 and CDR2 from the germline V gene are NNHDY and SYVADS. The chain uses TRBV13-3 and TRBJ2-2, with D tentatively TRBD1 (5 bases). The clonotype comes from a C3H/HeJ mouse with alopecia areata. MHC haplotype: H2-k. The sample comprised lesional skin. The chain's CDR3 is CASSDAGRVNTGQLYF. The sequenced CDR3 bases are TGTGCCAGCAGTGATGCGGGCAGGGTAAACACCGGG.